The clone carrying this TCR beta chain was detected only a few times. Data came from immunoSEQ multiplex PCR; TCRdb stores just in-frame clones and leaves some out. The sample has some 150,000 clones; nearly 96% are singletons. This sample is drawn from a study of control samples from healthy donors and cancer patients. The clonotype originates from a woman in her twenties or thirties in good health. Source material: blood.

CDR3 DNA: TGTGCCAGCGGACAGGGCAATCAGCCCCAGCATTTT. It translates to CASGQGNQPQHF. V gene TRBV25-1 combines with J gene TRBJ1-5; 7 bases line up with TRBD1. The CDR3 consists of 12 residues. V lost 8 bases to trimming and J lost 2 bases; unmatched junction nucleotides: 0. Germline V gene data show CDR1 as MGHDK and CDR2 as SYGVNS.